This T cell receptor beta chain was found in a study of T-cell reconstitution after alpha-beta-depleted transplantation in children. Whole-study findings and limits: The origin of alpha-beta T cells about two months after transplant was reportedly several hundred expanded graft clones. Once a year had passed after transplant, T-cell counts and diversity came mostly from newly produced T cells. Surviving thymic progenitors and recipient T cells were the source of high TCRbeta diversity at day 60 in some patients.

The TCRbeta library incorporated unique molecular identifiers. TCRdb analysed the PCR reads with MiXCR anew, one entry per CDR3 protein. This table has over 200,000 distinct CDR3 sequences, 17% appearing once. As concerns this clonotype: Its antigen is currently unknown.

The source was PBMCs, mostly from graft donor cells, collected 360 days after TCRalphabeta/CD19-depleted stem cell transplant. The clonotype originates from a male patient between 2 and 10 years old who had a stem cell transplant for acute lymphoblastic leukemia, so the T cells may come from the graft donor.

The CDR3 sequence is CASRKTGSSYNEQFF. The CDR3 DNA follows: TGTGCCAGCAGGAAGACAGGGAGCTCCTACAATGAGCAGTTCTTC. This chain links TRBV5-5 with TRBJ2-1, with 7 nucleotides matching TRBD1. The V gene end was trimmed by 5 bases and the J gene end by 0 bases; junction bases not matched to a gene: 5. The CDR3 covers 15 residues. CDR1 is SGHKS and CDR2 is YYEKEE in the germline V gene (reference sequence).